This T cell receptor beta chain is drawn from a study of blood T cell repertoires in COVID-19. Study background: Samples came from the United States, Italy and Spain, spanning acute and convalescent COVID-19.

Per the authors' pipeline: The authors estimated nucleated cell counts from reference gene primer amplification. Profiled with immunoSEQ multiplex PCR; TCRdb holds only in-frame clones, not every one. The V and J calls and the clone size are those of that table, but D and trimming were determined from the DNA. This sample has roughly 220,000 clones, with more than 85% found just once. CDR3 length equals 15 residues. Germline CDR1 SGHKS, CDR2 YYEKEE (reference sequence). Trimming cost V 1 base and J 0 bases, with 10 bases left between them. The material sequenced was peripheral blood. The genes are TRBV5-5 and TRBJ1-1; perhaps TRBD1 as D (5 bases). The source is a man between 60 and 75 years old with acute or convalescent COVID-19. CDR3 in DNA: TGTGCCAGCAGCTTGACCGACAGTTTGAACACTGAAGCTTTCTTT. Its translation: CASSLTDSLNTEAFF.